Below, one TCR beta chain is given with its context. The target antigen is unknown. Other nucleotide sequences from this sample produce the same CDR3. The V gene's germline CDR1 is LGHDT and CDR2 YNNKEL (reference sequence). The V gene lost 0 bases and the J gene lost 2 bases, with 7 bases spanning the gap. The CDR3 length is 14 residues. This sample is drawn from a study of T cell responses to AZD1222 COVID-19 vaccine. About the study: Combined were second doses at about 4 or about 12 weeks. Study results and caveats: Baseline antibody screening turned up just a handful of seropositive AZD1222 recipients. Across the whole spike, CD4 TCRs peaked at regions 160-218 and 743-854. The study found Spike-specific TCR breadth and depth rose after two AZD1222 doses.

Libraries were prepared by immunoSEQ multiplex PCR; TCRdb keeps only in-frame clonotypes and omits some of them. The sample comprises some 120,000 clones, approximately 90% of which are singletons, and roughly 1.5% rests with the top ten. This clonotype was sampled from an adult in good health. The chain combines TRBV3-1 (or the pseudogene TRBV3-2) with TRBJ1-2, with D hard to call. The sample here was peripheral blood, taken on day 0 of AZD1222 vaccination. The chain's CDR3 is CASSQEVGNYGYTF. CDR3 DNA sequence: TGTGCCAGCAGCCAAGAGGTTGGGAACTATGGCTACACCTTC.